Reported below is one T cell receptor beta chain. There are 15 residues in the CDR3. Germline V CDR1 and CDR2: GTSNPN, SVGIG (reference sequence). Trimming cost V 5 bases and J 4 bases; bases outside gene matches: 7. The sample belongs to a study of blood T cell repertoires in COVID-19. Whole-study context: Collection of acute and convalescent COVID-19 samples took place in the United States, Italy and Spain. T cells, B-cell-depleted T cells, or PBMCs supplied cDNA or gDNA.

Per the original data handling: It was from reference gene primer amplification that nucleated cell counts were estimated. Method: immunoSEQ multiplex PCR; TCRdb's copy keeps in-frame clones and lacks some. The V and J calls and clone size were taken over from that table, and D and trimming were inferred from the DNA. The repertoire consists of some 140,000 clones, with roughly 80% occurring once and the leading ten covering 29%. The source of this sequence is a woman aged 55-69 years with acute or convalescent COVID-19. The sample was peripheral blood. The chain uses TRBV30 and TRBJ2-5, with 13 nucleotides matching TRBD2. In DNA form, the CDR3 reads TGTGCCTGGGGACTAGCGGGGGTTCTGGGAGAGACCCAGTACTTC. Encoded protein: CAWGLAGVLGETQYF.